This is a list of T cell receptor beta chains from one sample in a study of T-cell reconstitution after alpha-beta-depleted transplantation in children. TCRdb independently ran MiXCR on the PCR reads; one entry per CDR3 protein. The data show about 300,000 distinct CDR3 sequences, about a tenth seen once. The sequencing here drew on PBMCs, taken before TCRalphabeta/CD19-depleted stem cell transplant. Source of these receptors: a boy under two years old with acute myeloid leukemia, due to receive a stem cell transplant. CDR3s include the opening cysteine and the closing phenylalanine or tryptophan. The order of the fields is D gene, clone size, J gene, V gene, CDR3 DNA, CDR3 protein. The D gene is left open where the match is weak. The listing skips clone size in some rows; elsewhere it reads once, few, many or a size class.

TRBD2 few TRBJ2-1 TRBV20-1 TGCAGTGCTAGAGGGCTAGCGGTCTCGAGCTCCTACAATGAGCAGTTCTTC CSARGLAVSSSYNEQFF
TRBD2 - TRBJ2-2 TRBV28 TGTGCCAGCAGTTTCCGTCCCGGGACTAGCGGGCCATCCACCGGGGAGCTGTTTTTT CASSFRPGTSGPSTGELFF
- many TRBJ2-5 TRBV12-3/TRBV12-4 TGTGCCAGCAGCCGCACCGACGGCGGGCAAGAGACCCAGTACTTC CASSRTDGGQETQYF
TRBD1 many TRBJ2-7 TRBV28 TGTGCCAGCAGTTCGTTGGACAGGGGGATTTACGAGCAGTACTTC CASSSLDRGIYEQYF
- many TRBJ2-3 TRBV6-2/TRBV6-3 TGTGCCAGCATGTACGACAGCGGAACTAGCACAGATACGCAGTATTTT CASMYDSGTSTDTQYF
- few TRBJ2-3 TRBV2 TGTGCCAGCAACGGGCGTGGCGGGGATACGCAGTATTTT CASNGRGGDTQYF
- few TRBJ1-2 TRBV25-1 TGTGCCAGCAGCCGTCAGGGCCTCCCCTATGGCTACACCTTC CASSRQGLPYGYTF
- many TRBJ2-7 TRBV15 TGTGCCACCAGCAGAGGGGGAAGGCTTCCCACCTACGAGCAGTACTTC CATSRGGRLPTYEQYF
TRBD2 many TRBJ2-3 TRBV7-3 TGTGCCAGCAGCAGCCGGACTAGCGATAGCACAGATACGCAGTATTTT CASSSRTSDSTDTQYF
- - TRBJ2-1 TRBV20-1 TGCTGTGCTAGAGATGGCCAGGGGTCCTACAATGAGCAGTTCTTC CCARDGQGSYNEQFF
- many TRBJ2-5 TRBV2 TGTGCCAGCAGTGAACACGGGAACTCGAGGGAGACCCAGTACTTC CASSEHGNSRETQYF
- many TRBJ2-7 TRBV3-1 TGTGCCAGCAGCCAAGGCGGCGGGCCTTACTGGTACGAGCAGTACTTC CASSQGGGPYWYEQYF
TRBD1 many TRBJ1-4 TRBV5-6 TGTGCCAGCAGCCGGGACAGACGAAGTGAAAAACTGTTTTTT CASSRDRRSEKLFF
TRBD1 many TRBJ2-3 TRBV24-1 TGTGCCACCAGTGATTTGGACAGGGTCCAGGGAGATACGCAGTATTTT CATSDLDRVQGDTQYF
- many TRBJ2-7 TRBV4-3 TGCGCCAGCAGCCAACACTTACAGGGAGGGGGTTACGAGCAGTACTTC CASSQHLQGGGYEQYF
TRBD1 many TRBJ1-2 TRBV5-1 TGCGCCAGCAGCTTGGGACAGGGGGCGCAAAGTGGCTACACCTTC CASSLGQGAQSGYTF
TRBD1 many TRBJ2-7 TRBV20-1 TGCAGTGCTAGAGATTGGAACAGGGGGTACGAGCAGTACTTC CSARDWNRGYEQYF
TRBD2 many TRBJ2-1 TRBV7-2 TGTGCCAGCAGCTTCGGCCCCGGGGGGGATGAGCAGTTCTTC CASSFGPGGDEQFF
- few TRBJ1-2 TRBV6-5 TGTGCCAGCAGTTACTCGAAGTCTGAGCGGGGGGGTGGCTACACCTTC CASSYSKSERGGGYTF
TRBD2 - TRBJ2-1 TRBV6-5 TGTGCCAGCACCATCGGGGGGAGCTCCTACAATGAGCAGTTCTTC CASTIGGSSYNEQFF
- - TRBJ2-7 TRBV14 TGTGCCAGCAGCTACTACTATACCGGGACTTTCTACGAGCAGTACTTC CASSYYYTGTFYEQYF
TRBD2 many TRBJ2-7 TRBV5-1 TGCGCCAGCAGCAGGACTAGCGGGGTGAACTACGAGCAGTACTTC CASSRTSGVNYEQYF
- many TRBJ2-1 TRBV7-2 TGTGCCAGCGTTGGGCCTAATCGCGGAATGGATGAGCAGTTCTTC CASVGPNRGMDEQFF
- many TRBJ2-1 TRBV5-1 TGCGCCAGCAGCTTGGCCAGAGAGAGTGAGCAGTTCTTC CASSLARESEQFF
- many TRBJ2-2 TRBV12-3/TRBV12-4 TGTGCCAGCAGTTCCCGTGGGGGGAGCACCGGGGAGCTGTTTTTT CASSSRGGSTGELFF
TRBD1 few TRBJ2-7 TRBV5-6 TGTGCCAGCAGCTTGCCCGAAACAGGGGGTGCCTACGAGCAGTACTTC CASSLPETGGAYEQYF
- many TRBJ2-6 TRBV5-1 TGCGCCAGCAGCTTGGAAATCAGACGGGCCAACGTCCTGACTTTC CASSLEIRRANVLTF
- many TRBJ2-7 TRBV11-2 TGTGCCAGCAGCTTGGGTGGAACTACCTACGAGCAGTACTTC CASSLGGTTYEQYF
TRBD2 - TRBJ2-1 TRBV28 TGTGCCAGCAGTTTCTCGACTAGCGGGCAGGGGGGGATGTACAATGAGCAGTTCTTC CASSFSTSGQGGMYNEQFF
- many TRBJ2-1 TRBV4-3 TGCGCCAGCAGCCAAGAAGGATTGATGGGGGGCAATGAGCAGTTCTTC CASSQEGLMGGNEQFF
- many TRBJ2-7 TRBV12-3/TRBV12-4 TGTGCCAGCAGTTTCCGGGCCATGCAGGGTCCCAACTACGAGCAGTACTTC CASSFRAMQGPNYEQYF
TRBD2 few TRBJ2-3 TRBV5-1 TGCGCCAGCAGCTTGAATCTAGCGGGGGGCACAGATACGCAGTATTTT CASSLNLAGGTDTQYF
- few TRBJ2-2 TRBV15 TGTGCCACCAGCAGCCCCGGCAACGAAGGCACCGGGGAGCTGTTTTTT CATSSPGNEGTGELFF
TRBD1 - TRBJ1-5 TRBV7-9 TGTGCCAGCAGCGACGGGACAGGGGATCAGCCCCAGCATTTT CASSDGTGDQPQHF
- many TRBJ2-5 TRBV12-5 TGTGCTAGTGGTTTGGGGACAGATGCTAGGGAGACCCAGTACTTC CASGLGTDARETQYF
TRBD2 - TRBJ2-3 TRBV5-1 TGCGCCAGCAGAGTAGCGGGGAACACAGATACGCAGTATTTT CASRVAGNTDTQYF
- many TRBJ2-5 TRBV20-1 TGCAGTGCAAACACTCCGACAGGCCAAGAGACCCAGTACTTC CSANTPTGQETQYF
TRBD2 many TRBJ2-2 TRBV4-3 TGCGCCAGCAGTCTGCTGGGACTAGCGGGAGGGTTCACCGGGGAGCTGTTTTTT CASSLLGLAGGFTGELFF
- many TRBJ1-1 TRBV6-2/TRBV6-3 TGTGCCAGCAGTTACTCGTACAAGAACACTGAAGCTTTCTTT CASSYSYKNTEAFF
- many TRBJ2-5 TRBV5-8 TGTGCCTACGAGCGAGAAGGGGAGACCCAGTACTTC CAYEREGETQYF
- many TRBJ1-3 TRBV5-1 TGCGCCAGCAGCTTCTCATCTGGAAACACCATATATTTT CASSFSSGNTIYF
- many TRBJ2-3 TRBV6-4 TGTGCCAGCAGTGAACAGGTCACAGATACGCAGTATTTT CASSEQVTDTQYF
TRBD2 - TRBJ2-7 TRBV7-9 TGTGCCAGCAGCCAAATACTAGCGGCCGTCTCCTACGAGCAGTACTTC CASSQILAAVSYEQYF
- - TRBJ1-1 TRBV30 TGTGCCTGGAGTGTACGGCAGTTTGGTGAAGCTTTCTTT CAWSVRQFGEAFF
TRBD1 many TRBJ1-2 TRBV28 TGTGCCGCGACAGGGGCAGACTATGGCTACACCTTC CAATGADYGYTF
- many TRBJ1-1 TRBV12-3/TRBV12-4 TGTGCCAGCAGTTTATTGGGCGGCACTGAAGCTTTCTTT CASSLLGGTEAFF
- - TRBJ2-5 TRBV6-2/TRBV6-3 TGTGCCAGCAGGGTAGGAGGGGGAAGAAACCAAGAGACCCAGTACTTC CASRVGGGRNQETQYF